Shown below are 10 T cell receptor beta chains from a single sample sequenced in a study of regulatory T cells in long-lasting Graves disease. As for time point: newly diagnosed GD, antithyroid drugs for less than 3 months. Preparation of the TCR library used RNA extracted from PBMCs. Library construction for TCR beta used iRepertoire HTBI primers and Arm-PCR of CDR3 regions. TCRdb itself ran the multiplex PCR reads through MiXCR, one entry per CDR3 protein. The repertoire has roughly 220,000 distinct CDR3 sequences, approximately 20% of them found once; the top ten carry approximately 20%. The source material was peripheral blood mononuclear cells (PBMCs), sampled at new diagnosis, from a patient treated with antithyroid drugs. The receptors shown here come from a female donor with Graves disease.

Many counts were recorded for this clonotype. The CDR3 DNA follows: TGTGCCAGCAGAACAGGTTCCGGAAACACCATATATTTT. Translation: CASRTGSGNTIYF. This rearrangement joins TRBV3-1 to TRBJ1-3, with D tentatively TRBD1 (5 bases). The CDR3 is made up of 13 amino acids. V lost 6 bases, J lost 4 bases, and 10 bases lay in between. Germline V gene lookup returns CDR1 LGHDT and CDR2 YNNKEL (reference sequence).

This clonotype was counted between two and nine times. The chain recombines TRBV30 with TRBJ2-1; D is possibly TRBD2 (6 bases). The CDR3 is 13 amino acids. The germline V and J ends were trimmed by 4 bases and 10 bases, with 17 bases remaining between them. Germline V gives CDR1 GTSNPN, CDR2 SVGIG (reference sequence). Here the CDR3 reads CAWTPPEGREQFF. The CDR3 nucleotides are TGTGCCTGGACCCCCCCGGAGGGCCGAGAGCAGTTCTTC.

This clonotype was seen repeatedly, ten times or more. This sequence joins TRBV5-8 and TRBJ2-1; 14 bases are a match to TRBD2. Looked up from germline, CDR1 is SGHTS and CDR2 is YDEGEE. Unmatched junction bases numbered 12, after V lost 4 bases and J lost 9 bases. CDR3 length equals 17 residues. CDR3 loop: CASSPVDGTSGSGEQFF. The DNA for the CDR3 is TGTGCCAGCAGCCCGGTCGACGGGACTAGCGGGAGCGGTGAGCAGTTCTTC.

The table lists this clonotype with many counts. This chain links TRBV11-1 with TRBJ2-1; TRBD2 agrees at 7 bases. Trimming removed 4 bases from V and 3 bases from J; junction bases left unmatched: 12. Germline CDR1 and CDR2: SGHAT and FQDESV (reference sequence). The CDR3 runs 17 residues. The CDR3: CASSYSVNPSGYNEQFF. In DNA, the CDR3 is TGTGCCAGCAGCTATTCCGTCAACCCTAGCGGCTACAATGAGCAGTTCTTC.

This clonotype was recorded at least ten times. CDR3 DNA: TGTGCCAGCAGTTACTCAGGGCCCACCGGGGAGCTGTTTTTT. Encoded protein: CASSYSGPTGELFF. The chain joins TRBV6-2 or TRBV6-3 to TRBJ2-2; D is undetermined. Germline loops: CDR1 MNHEY, CDR2 SVGEGT. The CDR3 covers 14 residues. With 0 bases removed from V and 4 bases from J, the gap between germline ends came to 6 bases.

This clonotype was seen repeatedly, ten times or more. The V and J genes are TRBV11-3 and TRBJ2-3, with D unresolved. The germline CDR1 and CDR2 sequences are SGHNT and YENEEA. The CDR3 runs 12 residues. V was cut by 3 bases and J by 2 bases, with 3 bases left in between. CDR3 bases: TGTGCCAGCAGCTTCGACACAGATACGCAGTATTTT. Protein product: CASSFDTDTQYF.

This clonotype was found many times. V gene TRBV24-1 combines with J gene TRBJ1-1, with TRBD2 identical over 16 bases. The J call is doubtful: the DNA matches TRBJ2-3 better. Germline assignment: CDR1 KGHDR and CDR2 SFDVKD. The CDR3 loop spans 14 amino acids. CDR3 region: CATSSGTSGRAQYF. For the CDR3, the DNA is TGTGCCACCAGTTCCGGGACTAGCGGGAGGGCGCAGTATTTT.

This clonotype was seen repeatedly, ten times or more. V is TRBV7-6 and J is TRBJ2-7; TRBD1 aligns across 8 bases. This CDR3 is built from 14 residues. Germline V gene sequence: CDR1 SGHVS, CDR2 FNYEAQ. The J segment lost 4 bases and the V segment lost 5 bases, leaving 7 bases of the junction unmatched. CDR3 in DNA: TGTGCCAGCAGCGCAATCGACAGGGGATACGAGCAGTACTTC. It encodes CASSAIDRGYEQYF.

Written as DNA, the CDR3 is TGCAGCGCTGCAGGGGGCTGGGGCACAGATACGCAGTATTTT. Residues: CSAAGGWGTDTQYF. J is TRBJ2-3 and V is TRBV29-1, with 8 bases that match TRBD1. CDR1 is SQVTM and CDR2 is ANQGSEA in the germline V gene. The CDR3 loop spans 14 amino acids. Losses at the gene ends were 7 bases for V and 1 base for J; bases not matched to a gene: 7.

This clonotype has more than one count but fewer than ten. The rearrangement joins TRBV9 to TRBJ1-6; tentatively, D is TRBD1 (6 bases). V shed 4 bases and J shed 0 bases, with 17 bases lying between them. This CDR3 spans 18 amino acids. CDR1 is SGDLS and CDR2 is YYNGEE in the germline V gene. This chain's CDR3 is CASSPGDNSSSYNSPLHF. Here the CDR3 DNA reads TGTGCCAGCAGCCCAGGGGACAACTCGAGCTCCTATAATTCACCCCTCCACTTT.